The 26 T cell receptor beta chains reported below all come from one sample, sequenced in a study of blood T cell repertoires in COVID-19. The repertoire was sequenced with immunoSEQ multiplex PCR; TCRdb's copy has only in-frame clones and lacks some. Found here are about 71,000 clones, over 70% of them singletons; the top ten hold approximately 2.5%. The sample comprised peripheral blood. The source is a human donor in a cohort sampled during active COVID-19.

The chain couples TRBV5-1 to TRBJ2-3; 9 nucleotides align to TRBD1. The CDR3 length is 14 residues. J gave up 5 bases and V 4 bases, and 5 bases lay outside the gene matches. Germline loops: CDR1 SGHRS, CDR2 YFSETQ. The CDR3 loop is CASSPDRGKDTQYF. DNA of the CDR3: TGCGCCAGCAGCCCGGACAGGGGAAAAGATACGCAGTATTTT.

The CDR3 coding sequence is TGTGCCACCGACTCGACAGAAGAAAAACTGTTTTTT. Its translation: CATDSTEEKLFF. The V call is TRBV6-6, the J call TRBJ1-4, with D possibly TRBD1 on 5 matching bases. Germline CDR1 reads MNHNY; CDR2 reads SVGAGI (reference sequence). CDR3 length: 12 residues. V gave up 10 bases and J gave up 8 bases, with 14 bases separating them.

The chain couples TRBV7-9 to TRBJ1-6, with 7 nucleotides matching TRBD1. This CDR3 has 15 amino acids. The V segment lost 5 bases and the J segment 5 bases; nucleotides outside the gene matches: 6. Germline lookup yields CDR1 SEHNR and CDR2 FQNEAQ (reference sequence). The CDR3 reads CASSRGTVDNSPLHF. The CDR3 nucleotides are TGTGCCAGCAGCCGCGGGACAGTTGATAATTCACCCCTCCACTTT.

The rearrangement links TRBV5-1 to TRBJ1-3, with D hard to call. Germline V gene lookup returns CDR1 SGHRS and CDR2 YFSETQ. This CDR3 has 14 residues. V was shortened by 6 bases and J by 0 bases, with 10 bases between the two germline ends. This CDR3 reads CASKETSSGNTIYF. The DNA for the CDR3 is TGCGCCAGCAAGGAGACCAGCTCTGGAAACACCATATATTTT.

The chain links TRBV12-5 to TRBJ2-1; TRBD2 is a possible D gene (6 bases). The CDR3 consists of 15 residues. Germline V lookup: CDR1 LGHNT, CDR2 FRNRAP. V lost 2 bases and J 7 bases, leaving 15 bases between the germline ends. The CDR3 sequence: CASGLLGSGSNEQFF. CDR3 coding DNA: TGTGCTAGTGGTTTGTTAGGCAGCGGGTCAAATGAGCAGTTCTTC.

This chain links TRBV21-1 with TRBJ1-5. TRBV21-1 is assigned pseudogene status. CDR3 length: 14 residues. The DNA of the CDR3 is TGTGCCAGCAGCAAGGGGTCAGGAGGTCAGCCCCAGCATTTT. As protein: CASSKGSGGQPQHF.

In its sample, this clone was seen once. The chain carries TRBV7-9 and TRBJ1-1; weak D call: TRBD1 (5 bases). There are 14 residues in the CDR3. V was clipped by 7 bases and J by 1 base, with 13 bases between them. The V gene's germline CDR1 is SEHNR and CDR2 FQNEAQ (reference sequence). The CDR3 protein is CASTSGYGNTEAFF. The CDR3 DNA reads TGTGCCAGCACTTCAGGGTACGGGAACACTGAAGCTTTCTTT.

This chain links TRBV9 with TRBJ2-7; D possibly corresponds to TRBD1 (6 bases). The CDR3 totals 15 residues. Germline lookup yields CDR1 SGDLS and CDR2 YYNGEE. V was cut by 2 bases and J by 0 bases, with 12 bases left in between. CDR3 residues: CASSVTGHHSYEQYF. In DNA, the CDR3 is TGTGCCAGCAGCGTCACGGGACACCACTCCTACGAGCAGTACTTC.

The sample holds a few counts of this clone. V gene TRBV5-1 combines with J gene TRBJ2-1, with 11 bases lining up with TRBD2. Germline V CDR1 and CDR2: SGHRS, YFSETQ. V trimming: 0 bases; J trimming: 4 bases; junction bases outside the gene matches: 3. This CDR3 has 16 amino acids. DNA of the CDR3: TGCGCCAGCAGCTTGGGGGGACTAGCGGATTACAATGAGCAGTTCTTC. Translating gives CASSLGGLADYNEQFF.

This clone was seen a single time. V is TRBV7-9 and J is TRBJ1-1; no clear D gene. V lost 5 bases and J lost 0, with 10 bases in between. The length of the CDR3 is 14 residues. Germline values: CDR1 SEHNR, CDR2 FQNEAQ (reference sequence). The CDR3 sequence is CASSPPHMNTEAFF. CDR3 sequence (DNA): TGTGCCAGCAGCCCTCCCCACATGAACACTGAAGCTTTCTTT.

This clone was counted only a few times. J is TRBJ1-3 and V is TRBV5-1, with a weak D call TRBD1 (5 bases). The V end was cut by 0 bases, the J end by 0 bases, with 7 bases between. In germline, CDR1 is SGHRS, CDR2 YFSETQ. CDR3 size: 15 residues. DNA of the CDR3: TGCGCCAGCAGCTTGGCAGGGTTCTCTGGAAACACCATATATTTT. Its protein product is CASSLAGFSGNTIYF.

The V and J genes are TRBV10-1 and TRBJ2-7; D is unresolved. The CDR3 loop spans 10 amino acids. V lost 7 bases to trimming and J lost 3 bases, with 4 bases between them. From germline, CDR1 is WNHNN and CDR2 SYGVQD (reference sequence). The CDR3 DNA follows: TGCGCCAGCATCAGCTACGAGCAGTACTTC. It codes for CASISYEQYF.

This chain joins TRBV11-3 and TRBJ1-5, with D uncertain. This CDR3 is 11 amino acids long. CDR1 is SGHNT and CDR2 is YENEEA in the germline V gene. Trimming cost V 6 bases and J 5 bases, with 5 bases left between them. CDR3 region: CASRPDQPQHF. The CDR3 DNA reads TGTGCCAGCAGGCCGGATCAGCCCCAGCATTTT.

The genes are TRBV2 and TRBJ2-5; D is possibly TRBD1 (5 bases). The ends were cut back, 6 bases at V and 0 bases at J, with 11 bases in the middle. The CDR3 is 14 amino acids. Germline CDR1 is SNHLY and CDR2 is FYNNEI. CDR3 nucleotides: TGTGCCAGCAGAGGAGACAGTCACCAAGAGACCCAGTACTTC. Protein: CASRGDSHQETQYF.

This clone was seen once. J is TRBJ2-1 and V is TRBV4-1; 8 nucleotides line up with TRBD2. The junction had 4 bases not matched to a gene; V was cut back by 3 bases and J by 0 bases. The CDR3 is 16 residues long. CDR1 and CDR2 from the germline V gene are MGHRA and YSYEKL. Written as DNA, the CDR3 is TGCGCCAGCAGCCAGGGGAGCGGGAGCTCCTACAATGAGCAGTTCTTC. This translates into CASSQGSGSSYNEQFF.

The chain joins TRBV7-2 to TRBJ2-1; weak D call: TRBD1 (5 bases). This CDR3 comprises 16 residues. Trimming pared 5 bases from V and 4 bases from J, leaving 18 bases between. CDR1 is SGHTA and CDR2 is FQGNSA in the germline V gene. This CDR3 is CASSLDSHFLYNEQFF. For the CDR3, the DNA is TGTGCCAGCAGCCTCGACAGCCACTTTCTTTACAATGAGCAGTTCTTC.

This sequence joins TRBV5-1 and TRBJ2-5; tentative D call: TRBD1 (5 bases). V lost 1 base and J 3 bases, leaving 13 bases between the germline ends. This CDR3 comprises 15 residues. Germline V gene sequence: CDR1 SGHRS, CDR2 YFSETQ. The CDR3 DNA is TGCGCCAGCAGCTTGTTAGGGGCGGTCGAAGAGACCCAGTACTTC. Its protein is CASSLLGAVEETQYF. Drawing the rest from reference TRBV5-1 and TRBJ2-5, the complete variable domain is KAGVTQTPRYLIKTRGQQVTLSCSPISGHRSVSWYQQTPGQGLQFLFEYFSETQRNKGNFPGRFSGRQFSNSRSEMNVSTLELGDSALYLCASSLLGAVEETQYFGPGTRLLVL.

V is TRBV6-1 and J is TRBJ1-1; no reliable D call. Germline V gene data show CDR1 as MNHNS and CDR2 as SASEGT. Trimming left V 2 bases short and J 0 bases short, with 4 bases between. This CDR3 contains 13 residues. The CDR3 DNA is TGTGCCAGCAGTGAACATGTGAACACTGAAGCTTTCTTT. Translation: CASSEHVNTEAFF.

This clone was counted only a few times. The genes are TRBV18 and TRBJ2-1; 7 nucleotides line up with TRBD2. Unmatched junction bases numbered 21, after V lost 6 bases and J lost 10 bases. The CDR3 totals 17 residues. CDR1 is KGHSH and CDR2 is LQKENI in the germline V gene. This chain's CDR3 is CASSPPGRVIDGKEQFF. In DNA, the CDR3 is TGTGCCAGCTCGCCCCCGGGGAGGGTTATAGACGGCAAGGAGCAGTTCTTC.

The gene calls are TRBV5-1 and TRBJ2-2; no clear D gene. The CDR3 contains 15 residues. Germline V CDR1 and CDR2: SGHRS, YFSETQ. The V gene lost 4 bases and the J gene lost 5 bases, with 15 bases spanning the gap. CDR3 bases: TGCGCCAGCAGCCCGGCGGATCCTATAACCGGGGAGCTGTTTTTT. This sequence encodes CASSPADPITGELFF.

The CDR3 nucleotides are TGTGCCAGCAGCCCCGGGAGGGTTTCATACTCTGGAAACACCATATATTTT. It is translated as CASSPGRVSYSGNTIYF. V and J are TRBV9 and TRBJ1-3; D gene unclear. Trimming removed 4 bases at V and 0 bases at J, with 17 bases between. CDR1 and CDR2 from the germline V gene are SGDLS and YYNGEE. The CDR3 extends over 17 amino acids.

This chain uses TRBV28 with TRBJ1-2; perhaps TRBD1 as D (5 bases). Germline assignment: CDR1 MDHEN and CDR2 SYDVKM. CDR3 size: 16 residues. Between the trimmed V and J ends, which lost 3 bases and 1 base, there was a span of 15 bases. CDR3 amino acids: CASSLWQAGNNYGYTF. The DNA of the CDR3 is TGTGCCAGCAGTTTGTGGCAGGCAGGGAATAACTATGGCTACACCTTC.

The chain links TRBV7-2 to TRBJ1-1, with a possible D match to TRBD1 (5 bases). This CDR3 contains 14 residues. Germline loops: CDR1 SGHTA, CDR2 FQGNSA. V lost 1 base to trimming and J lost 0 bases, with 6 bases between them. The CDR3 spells CASSLGGMNTEAFF. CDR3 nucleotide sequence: TGTGCCAGCAGCTTAGGGGGCATGAACACTGAAGCTTTCTTT.

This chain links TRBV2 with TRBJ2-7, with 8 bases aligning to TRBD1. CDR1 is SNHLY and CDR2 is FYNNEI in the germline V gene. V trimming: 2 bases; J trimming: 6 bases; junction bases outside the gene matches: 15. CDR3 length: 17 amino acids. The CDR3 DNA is TGTGCCAGCAGTGAATCTACGTTCAGGGGGCTGGTACTCGAGCAGTACTTC. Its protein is CASSESTFRGLVLEQYF.

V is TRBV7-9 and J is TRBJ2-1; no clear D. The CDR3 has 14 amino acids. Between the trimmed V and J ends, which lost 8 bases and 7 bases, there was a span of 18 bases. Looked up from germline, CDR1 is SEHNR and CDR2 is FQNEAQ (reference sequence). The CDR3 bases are TGTGCCAGCCGAATGGTGGCAGGAAATAATGAGCAGTTCTTC. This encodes CASRMVAGNNEQFF.

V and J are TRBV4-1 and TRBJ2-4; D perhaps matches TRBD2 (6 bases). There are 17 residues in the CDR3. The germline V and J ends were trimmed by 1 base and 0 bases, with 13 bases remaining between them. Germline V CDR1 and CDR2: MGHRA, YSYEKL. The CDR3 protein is CASSQARLGLAKNIQYF. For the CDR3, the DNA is TGCGCCAGCAGCCAAGCCAGGCTGGGACTAGCCAAAAACATTCAGTACTTC.